The 25 T cell receptor beta chains below come from one sample, sequenced in a study of untreated major depressive disorder. The protocol was immunoSEQ multiplex PCR, while the TCRdb copy is restricted to in-frame clones and leaves out a portion. The table lists 20,000 or so clones, around 87% of them singletons, with 4.5% to 6.5% in the top ten. The source material was CD4+ T cells from PBMCs. The receptors here all came from a woman aged 25-40 years in good health.

The chain uses TRBV29-1 and TRBJ2-1; TRBD1 matches at 8 bases. The germline V gene encodes CDR1 SQVTM and CDR2 ANQGSEA. The V gene end was trimmed by 6 bases and the J gene end by 2 bases; junction bases not matched to a gene: 9. CDR3 length equals 15 residues. The CDR3 sequence: CSVPGAGGPYNEQFF. The CDR3 DNA sequence: TGCAGCGTCCCGGGGGCAGGGGGCCCCTACAATGAGCAGTTCTTC.

DNA for the CDR3: TGTGCCAGCAGCCAAGAGGGGACAGAATCTAACTATGGCTACACCTTC. The encoded protein is CASSQEGTESNYGYTF. This rearrangement joins TRBV4-2 to TRBJ1-2; TRBD1 matches 7 bases. The CDR3 spans 16 residues. Germline CDR1 LGHNA, CDR2 YNFKEQ. The trim removed 0 bases at V and 0 bases at J, leaving 4 bases unmatched.

V is TRBV6-1 and J is TRBJ1-5; D is perhaps TRBD1 (5 bases). The CDR3 extends over 13 amino acids. In germline, CDR1 is MNHNS, CDR2 SASEGT. Between the trimmed V and J ends, which lost 4 bases and 6 bases, there was a span of 10 bases. CDR3 amino acids: CASSGTSGQPQHF. The CDR3 DNA reads as TGTGCCAGCAGTGGGACATCGGGTCAGCCCCAGCATTTT.

The chain links TRBV14 to TRBJ2-6; perhaps TRBD2 as D (6 bases). The germline gives CDR1 SGHDN, CDR2 FVKESK. Deletions cut 0 bases from V and 0 bases from J, with 12 bases between. The CDR3 contains 18 residues. CDR3 in DNA: TGTGCCAGCAGCCAAGATATACGGGGGAGCTCTGGGGCCAACGTCCTGACTTTC. This gives the protein CASSQDIRGSSGANVLTF.

The chain couples TRBV19 to TRBJ2-2; possibly TRBD1 or TRBD2 for D (5 bases each). The CDR3 is 18 amino acids. Trimming removed 7 bases from V and 3 bases from J, with 24 bases in between. CDR1 and CDR2 from the germline V gene are LNHDA and SQIVND (reference sequence). The CDR3 DNA reads TGTGCCAGTACCACCCGCGGAGAGGGGCGATCCTACACCGGGGAGCTGTTTTTT. Translated: CASTTRGEGRSYTGELFF.

This chain uses TRBV28 with TRBJ2-1; 9 bases match TRBD1. The CDR3 covers 18 residues. Germline-derived CDR1 and CDR2 are MDHEN and SYDVKM. V gave up 4 bases and J gave up 8 bases; unmatched junction bases: 18. The CDR3 spells CASSSLGAGTGLFDEQFF. The CDR3 bases are TGTGCCAGCAGTTCATTAGGGGCCGGGACAGGGCTCTTCGATGAGCAGTTCTTC.

The chain recombines TRBV5-1 with TRBJ2-1, with D maybe TRBD1 (6 bases). V shed 4 bases and J shed 3 bases, with 11 bases lying between them. The CDR3 has 14 residues. Looked up from germline, CDR1 is SGHRS and CDR2 is YFSETQ. CDR3 bases: TGCGCCAGCAGCGGAACAGGGAACTACAATGAGCAGTTCTTC. Its protein product is CASSGTGNYNEQFF.

This clone was counted a few times. This chain joins TRBV7-9 and TRBJ1-2, with TRBD1 matching over 7 bases. Per germline, CDR1 SEHNR and CDR2 FQNEAQ (reference sequence). J gave up 6 bases and V 2 bases, and 6 bases lay outside the gene matches. This CDR3 has 14 residues. The CDR3 spells CASSLWRQGHGYTF. CDR3 coding DNA: TGTGCCAGCAGCTTATGGAGACAGGGACATGGCTACACCTTC.

The V and J genes are TRBV10-3 and TRBJ2-3; 9 bases match TRBD2. With V trimmed by 6 bases and J by 5 bases, 12 bases remained unmatched. The CDR3 has 16 amino acids. Germline assignment: CDR1 ENHRY and CDR2 SYGVKD. CDR3 sequence reads: CAIRETSGGGGDTQYF. CDR3 nucleotides: TGTGCCATCAGAGAGACTAGCGGAGGCGGGGGAGATACGCAGTATTTT.

The chain employs TRBV4-3 and TRBJ1-4; weak D call: TRBD1 (6 bases). Trimming removed 2 bases from V and 8 bases from J, with 9 bases in between. Germline-derived CDR1 and CDR2 are LGHNA and YSLEER. This CDR3 is 13 amino acids long. In nucleotides, the CDR3 is TGCGCCAGCAGCCAACAGCAGGGGGAAAAACTGTTTTTT. Amino acids: CASSQQQGEKLFF.

J is TRBJ1-6 and V is TRBV4-2, with no clear D. Germline CDR1 LGHNA, CDR2 YNFKEQ. The CDR3 extends over 15 amino acids. Trimming shortened V by 1 base and J by 8 bases, and 12 bases separated the two germline ends. The CDR3 loop is CASSQVLGNDSPLHF. Written as DNA, the CDR3 is TGTGCCAGCAGCCAAGTATTGGGAAATGATTCACCCCTCCACTTT.

The chain employs TRBV5-1 and TRBJ2-2, with a possible D match to TRBD2 (5 bases). Looked up from germline, CDR1 is SGHRS and CDR2 is YFSETQ. This CDR3 has 15 amino acids. Trimming shortened V by 0 bases and J by 4 bases, and 10 bases separated the two germline ends. The CDR3 spells CASSLELRVTGELFF. In nucleotides, the CDR3 is TGCGCCAGCAGCTTGGAGTTGCGGGTCACCGGGGAGCTGTTTTTT. The entire variable domain, with the rest obtained from reference TRBV5-1 and TRBJ2-2, is as follows: KAGVTQTPRYLIKTRGQQVTLSCSPISGHRSVSWYQQTPGQGLQFLFEYFSETQRNKGNFPGRFSGRQFSNSRSEMNVSTLELGDSALYLCASSLELRVTGELFFGEGSRLTVL.

The V call is TRBV10-1, the J call TRBJ2-7, with 8 bases fitting TRBD1. Unmatched junction bases numbered 7, after V lost 0 bases and J lost 6 bases. Per the germline V gene, CDR1 is WNHNN and CDR2 is SYGVQD (reference sequence). CDR3 length: 15 amino acids. The CDR3 DNA reads as TGCGCCAGCAGTGAGTCTGGACAGGGTCTTGGCGAGCAGTACTTC. The encoded protein is CASSESGQGLGEQYF.

The chain links TRBV5-3 to TRBJ2-3, with D perhaps assigned TRBD1 or TRBD2 (5 bases each). TRBV5-3 has ORF status, its function being uncertain. The CDR3 totals 18 residues. V lost 4 bases and J 2 bases, leaving 23 bases between the germline ends. The CDR3 DNA follows: TGTGCCAGAAGCCTGGGATGGGGGACGCGGCCCTACACAGATACGCAGTATTTT. It specifies CARSLGWGTRPYTDTQYF.

The chain employs TRBV18 and TRBJ2-5, with 7 nucleotides matching TRBD1. The CDR3 has 14 amino acids. Looked up from germline, CDR1 is KGHSH and CDR2 is LQKENI. Unmatched junction bases numbered 6, after V lost 6 bases and J lost 2 bases. DNA of the CDR3: TGTGCCAGCTCCCCTGGGGACAGACAAGAGACCCAGTACTTC. It translates to CASSPGDRQETQYF.

The chain uses TRBV11-2 and TRBJ2-5; 9 nucleotides match TRBD1. The ends lost 5 bases at V and 3 bases at J; junction bases unmatched: 7. The germline V gene has CDR1 SGHAT and CDR2 FQNNGV. The CDR3 is 15 residues long. The CDR3 is CASSRRTGAEETQYF. CDR3 in DNA: TGTGCCAGCAGCCGGCGGACAGGGGCCGAAGAGACCCAGTACTTC.

The rearrangement joins TRBV30 to TRBJ2-5; no definite D call. The CDR3 sequence is 11 residues long. The ends were cut back, 0 bases at V and 5 bases at J, with 4 bases in the middle. Germline lookup yields CDR1 GTSNPN and CDR2 SVGIG (reference sequence). CDR3: CAWSVWETQYF. The CDR3 nucleotides read TGTGCCTGGAGTGTGTGGGAGACCCAGTACTTC.

This rearrangement joins TRBV6-6 to TRBJ2-2; no reliable D call. The CDR3 totals 14 residues. CDR1 MNHNY and CDR2 SVGAGI come from the germline V gene (reference sequence). Trimming took 5 bases from V and 5 from J, leaving 12 bases between them. The CDR3 DNA reads TGTGCCAGCAGTCCAACCCCTTATACCGGGGAGCTGTTTTTT. Encoded protein: CASSPTPYTGELFF.

The CDR3 protein is CASSYITSGNTIYF. CDR3 nucleotides: TGTGCCAGCAGTTATATCACCTCTGGAAACACCATATATTTT. The J gene is TRBJ1-3, the V gene TRBV5-6; D gene ambiguous. CDR3 length: 14 residues. V was pared by 5 bases and J by 0 bases, with 9 bases between. Per germline, CDR1 SGHDT and CDR2 YYEEEE.

This chain connects TRBV11-3 to TRBJ2-7; weak D call: TRBD1 (6 bases). The CDR3 runs to 16 residues. Germline CDR1 is SGHNT and CDR2 is YENEEA. Trimming removed 5 bases from V and 3 bases from J, with 20 bases in between. The CDR3 DNA is TGTGCCAGCAGCCTATGCCAGGCCGGGACATGCTACGAGCAGTACTTC. This encodes CASSLCQAGTCYEQYF.

This clone is a singleton in its sample. The V gene is TRBV25-1, the J gene TRBJ1-2; no reliable D call. Germline assignment: CDR1 MGHDK and CDR2 SYGVNS. The CDR3 loop spans 14 amino acids. The V and J ends lost 3 bases and 8 bases respectively, with 16 bases between them. CDR3 protein: CASSDSSGPWGYTF. The DNA for the CDR3 is TGTGCCAGCAGTGACTCCTCTGGACCCTGGGGCTACACCTTC.

The chain couples TRBV5-4 to TRBJ2-5; D ambiguous. Trimming shortened V by 0 bases and J by 1 base, and 7 bases separated the two germline ends. Germline V gene data show CDR1 as SGHNT and CDR2 as YYREEE (reference sequence). This CDR3 contains 14 residues. Written as DNA, the CDR3 is TGTGCCAGCAGCTTGGGTTCAGCCCAAGAGACCCAGTACTTC. Translation: CASSLGSAQETQYF.

This sequence joins TRBV6-1 and TRBJ1-4; D gene unclear. This CDR3 has 16 amino acids. From germline, CDR1 is MNHNS and CDR2 SASEGT. V was clipped by 4 bases and J by 7 bases, with 19 bases between them. CDR3 DNA: TGTGCCAGCAGTGTACTACCAGGCGGAGGGATTGAAAAACTGTTTTTT. Translating it yields CASSVLPGGGIEKLFF.

This chain links TRBV27 with TRBJ2-7; 13 nucleotides line up with TRBD2. This CDR3 has 13 amino acids. The ends lost 6 bases at V and 6 bases at J; junction bases unmatched: 2. Looked up from germline, CDR1 is MNHEY and CDR2 is SMNVEV (reference sequence). CDR3 loop: CASRLAGGPEQYF. Written as DNA, the CDR3 is TGTGCCAGCAGACTAGCGGGGGGGCCCGAGCAGTACTTC.

This chain joins TRBV6-1 and TRBJ2-4; 12 bases agree with TRBD1. From germline, CDR1 is MNHNS and CDR2 SASEGT. Germline trimming cut 3 bases from V and 8 bases from J; bases unmatched to any gene: 8. The CDR3 is 16 amino acids. The CDR3 protein is CASSEGQGARGDIQYF. In nucleotides, the CDR3 is TGTGCCAGCAGTGAGGGACAGGGGGCGCGAGGAGACATTCAGTACTTC.